The T cell receptor (beta chain) described here comes from a study of glioma-infiltrating T cells after dendritic cell vaccination. Overall study: Dendritic cell vaccination trial patients had either newly diagnosed or recurrent glioblastoma.

Study-level findings and limits: Only a small number of patients had complete blood and tumor samples.

Input was 1.5 to 2.5 ug genomic DNA, or all available if less. The method was immunoSEQ multiplex PCR; TCRdb's version includes in-frame clones alone and lacks a portion of them. This sample has approximately 84,000 clones, with 85% to 90% found just once. Concerning this clone: Its antigen is undetermined.

None of the glioblastoma patients had an isocitrate dehydrogenase mutation. The source material was blood, sampled before dendritic cell vaccination. This receptor was identified in a human donor with glioblastoma.

Written as DNA, the CDR3 is TGCAGCGTTCGAGGGACAGGGTACTACGAGCAGTACTTC. Amino acids: CSVRGTGYYEQYF. The V call is TRBV29-1, the J call TRBJ2-7; TRBD1 agrees at 9 bases. Germline V CDR1 and CDR2: SQVTM, ANQGSEA. Trimming removed 5 bases from V and 3 bases from J; junction bases left unmatched: 5. This CDR3 has 13 residues.